The clone carrying this T cell receptor (beta chain) was seen only a few times. The entry originates in a study of CD8+ T cells in alopecia areata. Trimming at V came to 3 bases and at J to 6 bases, leaving 11 bases not matched to a gene. This CDR3 contains 17 residues. Germline CDR1 reads LGHNA; CDR2 reads YSLEER. The authors extracted RNA and reverse transcribed it into cDNA as the sequencing template. Repertoires were generated with immunoSEQ multiplex PCR, while TCRdb's copy carries only in-frame clones and drops some. This sample has under 65,000 clones; roughly 46% occur once, and the top ten carry 51%.

The sequence was obtained from a human donor with alopecia areata. This chain joins TRBV4-3 and TRBJ2-1; TRBD2 matches at 10 bases. Sequencing was done on a sample of NKG2D-low CD8+ T cells sorted from blood. CDR3 residues: CASSHPFTSGKVNEQFF. The CDR3 DNA follows: TGCGCCAGCAGCCACCCCTTTACTAGCGGGAAAGTCAATGAGCAGTTCTTC.